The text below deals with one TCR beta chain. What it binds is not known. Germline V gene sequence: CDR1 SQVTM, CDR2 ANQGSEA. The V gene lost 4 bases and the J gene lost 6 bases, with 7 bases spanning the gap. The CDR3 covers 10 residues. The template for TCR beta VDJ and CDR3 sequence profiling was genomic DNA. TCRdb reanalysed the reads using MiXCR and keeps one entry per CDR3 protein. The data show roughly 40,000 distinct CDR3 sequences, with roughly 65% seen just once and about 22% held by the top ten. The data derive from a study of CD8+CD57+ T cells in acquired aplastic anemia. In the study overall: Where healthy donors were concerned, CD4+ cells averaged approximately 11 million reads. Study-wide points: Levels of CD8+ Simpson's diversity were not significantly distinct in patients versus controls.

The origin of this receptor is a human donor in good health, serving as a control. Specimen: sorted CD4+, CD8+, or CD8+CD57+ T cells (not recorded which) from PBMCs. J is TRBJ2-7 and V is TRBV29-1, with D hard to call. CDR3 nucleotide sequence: TGCAGCGTTGCTGGGGTCGAGCAGTACTTC. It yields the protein CSVAGVEQYF.